This T cell receptor beta chain was observed in a study of T-cell reconstitution after alpha-beta-depleted transplantation in children. It was with unique molecular identifiers that the TCRbeta library was prepared. TCRdb reprocessed the PCR reads via MiXCR and lists one record per CDR3 protein. Among about 190,000 distinct CDR3 sequences, about 6.3% were seen once, and the ten largest hold over 2.5%. Germline V CDR1 and CDR2: SGHRS, YFSETQ. This CDR3 comprises 14 residues. V shed 3 bases, J shed 1 base, and the junction held 3 bases outside the gene matches. This clonotype was counted ten times or more.

The genes are TRBV5-1 and TRBJ1-1, with 7 nucleotides matching TRBD1. Sequencing used PBMCs from the stem cell graft donor, obtained from the stem cell graft. The clonotype originates from a human donor who donated a stem cell graft to a child with Wiskott-Aldrich syndrome. DNA for the CDR3: TGCGCCAGCAGCTCCGGACAGGAGAACACTGAAGCTTTCTTT. Its protein is CASSSGQENTEAFF.